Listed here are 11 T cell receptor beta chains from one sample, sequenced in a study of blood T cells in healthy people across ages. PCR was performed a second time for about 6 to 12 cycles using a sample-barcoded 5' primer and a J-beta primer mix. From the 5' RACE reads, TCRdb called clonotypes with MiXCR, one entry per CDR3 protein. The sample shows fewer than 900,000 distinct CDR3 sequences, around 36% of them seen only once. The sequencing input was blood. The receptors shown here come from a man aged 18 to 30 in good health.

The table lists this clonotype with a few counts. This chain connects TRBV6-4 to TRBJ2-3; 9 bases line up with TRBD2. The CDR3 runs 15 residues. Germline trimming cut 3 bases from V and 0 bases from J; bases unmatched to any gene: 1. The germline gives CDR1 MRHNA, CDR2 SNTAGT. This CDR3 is CASSEAGGSTDTQYF. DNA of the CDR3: TGTGCCAGCAGTGAAGCGGGGGGAAGCACAGATACGCAGTATTTT.

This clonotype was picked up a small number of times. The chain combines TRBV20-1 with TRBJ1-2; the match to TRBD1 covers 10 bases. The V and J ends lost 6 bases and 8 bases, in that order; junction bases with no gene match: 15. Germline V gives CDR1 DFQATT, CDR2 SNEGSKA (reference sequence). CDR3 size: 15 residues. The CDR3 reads CSAYLRDRGSEGYTF. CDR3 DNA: TGCAGTGCCTACCTCCGGGACAGGGGATCCGAAGGCTACACCTTC.

The CDR3 bases are TGTGCCAGCAGCACCGACGGGGGCCCCACAGATACGCAGTATTTT. The encoded protein is CASSTDGGPTDTQYF. The rearrangement joins TRBV11-2 to TRBJ2-3; either TRBD1 or TRBD2 may supply D (6 bases each). Trimming shortened V by 5 bases and J by 2 bases, and 14 bases separated the two germline ends. Germline CDR1 reads SGHAT; CDR2 reads FQNNGV. This CDR3 comprises 15 residues.

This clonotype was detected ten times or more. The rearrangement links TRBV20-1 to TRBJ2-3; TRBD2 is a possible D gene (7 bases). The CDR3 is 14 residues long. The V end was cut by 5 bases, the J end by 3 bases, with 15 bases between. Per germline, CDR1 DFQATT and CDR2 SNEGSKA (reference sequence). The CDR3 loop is CSAGGAVQTDTQYF. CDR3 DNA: TGCAGTGCTGGGGGGGCAGTTCAGACAGATACGCAGTATTTT.

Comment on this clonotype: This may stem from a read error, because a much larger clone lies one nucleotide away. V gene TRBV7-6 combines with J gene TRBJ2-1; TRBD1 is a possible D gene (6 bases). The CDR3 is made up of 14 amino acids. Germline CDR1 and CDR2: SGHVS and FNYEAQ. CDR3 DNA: TGTGCCGGCAGCAAGGACAGCTCCTACAATGAGCAGTTCTTC. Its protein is CAGSKDSSYNEQFF.

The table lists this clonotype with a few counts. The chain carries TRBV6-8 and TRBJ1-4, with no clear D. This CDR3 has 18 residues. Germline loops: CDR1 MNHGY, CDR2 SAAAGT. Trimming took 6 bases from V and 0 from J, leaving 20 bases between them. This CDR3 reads CASSPRRSMGATNEKLFF. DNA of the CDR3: TGTGCCAGCAGCCCCAGACGGTCGATGGGTGCAACTAATGAAAAACTGTTTTTT.

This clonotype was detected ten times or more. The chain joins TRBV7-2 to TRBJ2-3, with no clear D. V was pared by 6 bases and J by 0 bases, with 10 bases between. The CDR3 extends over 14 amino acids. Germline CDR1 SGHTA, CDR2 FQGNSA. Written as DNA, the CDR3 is TGTGCCAGCAGTTTGGTACAGAGCACAGATACGCAGTATTTT. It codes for CASSLVQSTDTQYF.

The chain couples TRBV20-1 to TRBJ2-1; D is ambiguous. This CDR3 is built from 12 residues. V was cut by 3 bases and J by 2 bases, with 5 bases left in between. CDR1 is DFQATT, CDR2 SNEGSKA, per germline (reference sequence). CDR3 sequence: CSASSTYNEQFF. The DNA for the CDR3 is TGCAGTGCTAGTAGTACCTACAATGAGCAGTTCTTC.

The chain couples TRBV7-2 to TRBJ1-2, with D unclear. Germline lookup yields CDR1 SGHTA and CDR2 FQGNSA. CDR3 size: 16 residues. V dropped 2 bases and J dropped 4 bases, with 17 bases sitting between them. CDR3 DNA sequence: TGTGCCAGCAGCTTAATTTACTCTGGTGGCGGCTATGGCTACACCTTC. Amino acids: CASSLIYSGGGYGYTF. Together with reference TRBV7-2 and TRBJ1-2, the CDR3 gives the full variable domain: GAGVSQSPSNKVTEKGKDVELRCDPISGHTALYWYRQSLGQGLEFLIYFQGNSAPDKSGLPSDRFSAERTGGSVSTLTIQRTQQEDSAVYLCASSLIYSGGGYGYTFGSGTRLTVV.

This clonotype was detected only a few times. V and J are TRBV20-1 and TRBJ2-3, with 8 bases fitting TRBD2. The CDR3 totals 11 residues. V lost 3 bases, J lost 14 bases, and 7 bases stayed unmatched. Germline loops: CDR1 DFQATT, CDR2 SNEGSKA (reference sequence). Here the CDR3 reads CSARRGGRLYF. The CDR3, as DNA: TGCAGTGCTAGGCGCGGGGGGCGACTGTATTTT.

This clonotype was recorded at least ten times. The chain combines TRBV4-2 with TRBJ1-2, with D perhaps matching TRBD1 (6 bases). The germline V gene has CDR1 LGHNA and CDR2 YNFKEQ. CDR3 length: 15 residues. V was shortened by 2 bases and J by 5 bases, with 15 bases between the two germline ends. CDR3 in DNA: TGTGCCAGCAGCCAACACGGACAGATCCATTATGGCTACACCTTC. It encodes CASSQHGQIHYGYTF.